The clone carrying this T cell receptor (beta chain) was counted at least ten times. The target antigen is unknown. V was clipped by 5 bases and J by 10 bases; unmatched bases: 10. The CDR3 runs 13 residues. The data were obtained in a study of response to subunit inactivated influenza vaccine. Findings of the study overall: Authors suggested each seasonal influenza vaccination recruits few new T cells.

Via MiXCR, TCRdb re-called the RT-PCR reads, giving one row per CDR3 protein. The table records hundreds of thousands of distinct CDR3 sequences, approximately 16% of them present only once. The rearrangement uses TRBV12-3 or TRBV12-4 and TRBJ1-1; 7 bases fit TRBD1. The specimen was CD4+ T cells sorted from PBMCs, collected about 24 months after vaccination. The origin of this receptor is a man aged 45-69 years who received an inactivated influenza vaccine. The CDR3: CASSQALTGVAFF. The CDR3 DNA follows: TGTGCCAGCAGTCAGGCTCTCACAGGGGTAGCTTTCTTT.